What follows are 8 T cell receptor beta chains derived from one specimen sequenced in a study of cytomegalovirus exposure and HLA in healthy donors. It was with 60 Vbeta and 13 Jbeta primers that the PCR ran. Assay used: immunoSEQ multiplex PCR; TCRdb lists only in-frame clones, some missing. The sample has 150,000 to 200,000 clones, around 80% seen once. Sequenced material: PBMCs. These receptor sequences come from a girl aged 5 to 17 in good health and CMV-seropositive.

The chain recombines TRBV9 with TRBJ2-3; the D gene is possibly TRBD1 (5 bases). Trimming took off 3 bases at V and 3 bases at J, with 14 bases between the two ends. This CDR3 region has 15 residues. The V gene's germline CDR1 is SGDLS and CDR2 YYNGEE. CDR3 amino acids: CASSATIQGTDTQYF. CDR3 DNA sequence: TGTGCCAGCAGCGCGACAATTCAGGGTACAGATACGCAGTATTTT.

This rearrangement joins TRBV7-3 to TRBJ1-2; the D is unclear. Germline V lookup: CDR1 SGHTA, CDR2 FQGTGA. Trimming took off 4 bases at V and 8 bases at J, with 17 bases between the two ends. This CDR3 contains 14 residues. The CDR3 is CASSSPGRAVGYTF. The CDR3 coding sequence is TGTGCCAGCAGCTCCCCGGGGAGGGCGGTCGGCTACACCTTC.

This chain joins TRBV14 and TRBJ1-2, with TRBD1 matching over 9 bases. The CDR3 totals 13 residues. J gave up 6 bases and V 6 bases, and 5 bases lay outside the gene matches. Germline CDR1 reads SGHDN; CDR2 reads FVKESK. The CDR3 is CASSKQGAHGYTF. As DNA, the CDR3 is TGTGCCAGCAGTAAACAGGGGGCCCATGGCTACACCTTC.

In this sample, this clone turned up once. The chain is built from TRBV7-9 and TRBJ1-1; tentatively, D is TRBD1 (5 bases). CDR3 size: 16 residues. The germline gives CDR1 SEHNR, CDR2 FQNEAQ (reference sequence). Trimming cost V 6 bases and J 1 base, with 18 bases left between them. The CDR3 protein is CASRPLAGDKNTEAFF. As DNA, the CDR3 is TGTGCCAGCAGGCCCCTCGCGGGGGATAAGAACACTGAAGCTTTCTTT.

CDR3 sequence: CASKSEGQGYNEQFF. CDR3 DNA: TGTGCCAGCAAGAGTGAGGGACAGGGCTACAATGAGCAGTTCTTC. The rearrangement uses TRBV2 and TRBJ2-1; 9 nucleotides line up with TRBD1. This CDR3 has 15 amino acids. Germline V gene sequence: CDR1 SNHLY, CDR2 FYNNEI. The J segment lost 3 bases and the V segment lost 7 bases, leaving 7 bases of the junction unmatched.

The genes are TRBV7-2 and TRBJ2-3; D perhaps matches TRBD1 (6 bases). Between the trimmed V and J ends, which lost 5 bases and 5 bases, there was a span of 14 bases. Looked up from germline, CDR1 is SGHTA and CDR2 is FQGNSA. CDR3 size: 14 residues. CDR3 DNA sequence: TGTGCCAGCAGCGCTCAGGGGAGTGGAGATACGCAGTATTTT. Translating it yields CASSAQGSGDTQYF.

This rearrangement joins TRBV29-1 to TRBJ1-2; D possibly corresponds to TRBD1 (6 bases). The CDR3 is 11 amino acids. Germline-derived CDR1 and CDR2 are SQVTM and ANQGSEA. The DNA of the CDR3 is TGCAGTGGGGACACTCTGCGAGGCTACACCTTC. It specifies CSGDTLRGYTF.

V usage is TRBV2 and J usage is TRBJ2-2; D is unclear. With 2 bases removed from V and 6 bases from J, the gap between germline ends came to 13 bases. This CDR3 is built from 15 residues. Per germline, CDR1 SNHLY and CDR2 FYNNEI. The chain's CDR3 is CASSETQPVAGELFF. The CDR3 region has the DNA TGTGCCAGCAGTGAAACACAGCCGGTTGCCGGGGAGCTGTTTTTT.